What follows are 2 T cell receptor beta chains derived from one specimen sequenced in a study of breast tumors, draining lymph nodes, adjacent tissues. Samples came from axillary lymph nodes draining the breast cancer. TCRdb reanalysed the multiplex PCR reads using MiXCR and keeps one entry per CDR3 protein. The sample has some 97,000 distinct CDR3 sequences, 21% seen once; the top ten hold 1% to 1.5%. The sequenced sample was axillary lymph node tissue. Receptors were obtained from a female donor with breast cancer. Some clones in this sample may be carry-over from other donors' samples.

This clonotype appeared a few times. The gene calls are TRBV10-3 and TRBJ1-1; 8 bases fit TRBD1. The CDR3 spans 13 residues. V dropped 2 bases and J dropped 8; count of bases not matched to a gene: 4. The V gene's germline CDR1 is ENHRY and CDR2 SYGVKD. CDR3 nucleotides: TGTGCCATCAGTGAGACGGGACAGGTCGAAGCTTTCTTT. Protein sequence: CAISETGQVEAFF.

This clonotype was observed a few times. A much larger clone differs from this one at a single base, so this may be a read error. The V call is TRBV29-1, the J call TRBJ1-3; D remains unclear. Germline assignment: CDR1 SQVTM and CDR2 ANQGSEA. Trimming took off 4 bases at V and 4 bases at J, with 11 bases between the two ends. The CDR3 consists of 13 residues. The CDR3 nucleotides are TGCAGCGTTGGAGATTTGATAGGAAACACCATATATTTT. It codes for CSVGDLIGNTIYF.